The 2 T cell receptor beta chains below were found in one sample sequenced in a study of cytomegalovirus exposure and HLA in healthy donors. Vbeta (60) and Jbeta (13) primers were used in the PCR. TCRdb's copy holds only in-frame clones and misses some; the assay was immunoSEQ multiplex PCR. The sample consists of approximately 170,000 clones, around 80% of them appearing once. Sequences were obtained from PBMCs. The receptors stem from a woman in her forties or fifties in good health and CMV-seronegative.

The V and J genes are TRBV7-6 and TRBJ1-1, with TRBD1 matching 7 bases. The germline CDR1 and CDR2 sequences are SGHVS and FNYEAQ. V dropped 4 bases and J dropped 4; count of bases not matched to a gene: 6. The CDR3 length is 14 residues. Here the CDR3 reads CASSSRTGITEAFF. The DNA of the CDR3 is TGTGCCAGCAGCTCCCGGACAGGTATCACTGAAGCTTTCTTT.

This clone was seen a handful of times. The CDR3 DNA reads as TGTGCCAGCAGTGATGAGGGATCCTACGAGCAGTACTTC. As protein: CASSDEGSYEQYF. The chain has TRBV2 and TRBJ2-7; TRBD2 is a possible D gene (5 bases). V was cut by 3 bases and J by 1 base, with 7 bases left in between. CDR1 and CDR2 (germline): SNHLY, FYNNEI. The CDR3 totals 13 residues.